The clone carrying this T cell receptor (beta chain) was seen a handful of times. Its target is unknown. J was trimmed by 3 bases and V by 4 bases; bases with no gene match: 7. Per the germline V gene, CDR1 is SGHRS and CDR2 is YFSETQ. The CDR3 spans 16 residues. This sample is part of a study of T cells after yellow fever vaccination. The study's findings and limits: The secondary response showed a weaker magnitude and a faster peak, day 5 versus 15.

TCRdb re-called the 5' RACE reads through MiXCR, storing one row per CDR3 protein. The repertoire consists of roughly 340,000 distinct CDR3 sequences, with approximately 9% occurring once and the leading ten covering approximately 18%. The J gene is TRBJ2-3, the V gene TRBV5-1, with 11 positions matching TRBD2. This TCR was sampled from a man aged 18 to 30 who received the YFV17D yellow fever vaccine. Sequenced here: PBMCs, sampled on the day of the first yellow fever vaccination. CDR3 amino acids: CASSVSGGDGTDTQYF. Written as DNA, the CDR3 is TGCGCCAGCAGCGTTAGCGGGGGGGATGGTACAGATACGCAGTATTTT.